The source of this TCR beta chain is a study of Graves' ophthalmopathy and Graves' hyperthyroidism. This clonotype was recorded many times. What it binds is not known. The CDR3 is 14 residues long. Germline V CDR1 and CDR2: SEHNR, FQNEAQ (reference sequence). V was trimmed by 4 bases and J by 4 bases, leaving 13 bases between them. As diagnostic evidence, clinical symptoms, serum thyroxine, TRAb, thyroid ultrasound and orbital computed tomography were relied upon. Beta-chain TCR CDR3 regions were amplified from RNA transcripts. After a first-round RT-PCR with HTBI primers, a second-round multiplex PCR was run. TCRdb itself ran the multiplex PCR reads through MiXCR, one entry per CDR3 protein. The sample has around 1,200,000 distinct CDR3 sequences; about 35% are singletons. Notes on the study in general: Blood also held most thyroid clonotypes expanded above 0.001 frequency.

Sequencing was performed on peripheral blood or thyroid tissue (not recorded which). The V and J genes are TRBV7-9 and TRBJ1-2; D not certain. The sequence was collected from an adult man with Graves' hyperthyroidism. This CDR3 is CASSSEGLGYGYTF. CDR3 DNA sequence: TGTGCCAGCAGCTCAGAAGGGCTCGGCTATGGCTACACCTTC.